The text below deals with one T cell receptor (beta chain). Its antigen is not yet known. There are no base qualities to consult, and no much larger clone falls within one base. From the germline V gene (reference sequence), CDR1 is GTSNPN and CDR2 is SVGIG. CDR3 length: 13 amino acids, cysteine to phenylalanine. The retained sequence is limited to the CDR3, 39 bases, with the frame set at the first base. Trimming costs V 0 bases and J 5 bases, and their ends lie 11 bases apart. The immunoSEQ Assay, a bias-controlled multiplex PCR, was used to amplify TCRbeta CDR3 regions from genomic DNA. The study's own analysis went as follows. Nucleated cell counts per sample were estimated from amplification of reference gene primers within the assay. Sequence reads were collapsed and filtered to measure the absolute abundance of every unique TCRbeta CDR3 rearrangement. For each sample, productive Simpson clonality was calculated by taking the square root of Simpson's diversity index across productive rearrangements. This immuneACCESS table, as held by TCRdb, lists in-frame sequences with V and J called but not all clones. Of the missing ones, under half trace to an unresolved V gene in checked studies; the others have no known cause. V and J calls and clone size are copied from that table; D and trimming were computed from the DNA. The sample yields some 100,000 clones; roughly 89% were counted once. Of the sample, around 5.4% falls within the top ten clones.

Whole blood was collected in K2EDTA tubes by collaborating institutions according to the institutions' own protocols. Collaborator samples were shipped for TCRbeta analysis as frozen whole blood, isolated PBMCs, or DNA extracted from either sample type. The sample comes from a study of blood T cell repertoires in COVID-19 (dated by TCRdb to 2020 to 2022). About the full investigation: The collaborator samples originated in the United States, Italy and Spain and spanned the acute and convalescent phases of COVID-19. Samples came from the ongoing ImmuneRACE study (first 160 participants) plus 1,254 subjects from 6 global collaborators. The material from the prospective study consisted of cDNA or gDNA derived from T cells, B-cell-depleted T cells, or PBMCs. Deeply sampled blood TCRbeta repertoires from subjects exposed to, actively infected with, or recovered from COVID-19 were included in the dataset. The repertoires were released in a freely available public database meant as a resource for research on the immune response to SARS-CoV-2. Where available, HLA class I and class II types were taken from metadata supplied by the sample provider and were not determined by assay-based typing. A de-identified subject ID, COVID-19 status, age in years and sex were almost always included in the sample metadata.

Results and caveats for the whole study, not just this receptor: How much clinical and demographic metadata was included differed by source and by participant, and the metadata was provided uncurated.

Sequenced: peripheral blood. The receptor was derived from a man in his 70s with acute or convalescent COVID-19. The chain joins TRBV30 to TRBJ2-7; perhaps TRBD2 is the D gene, with 5 bases matching. The nucleotide sequence is TGTGCCTGGAGTGTTAATTGGGAGAACGAGCAGTACTTC. It encodes CAWSVNWENEQYF. Supplemented by the reference TRBV30 and TRBJ2-7 proteins around the CDR3, the complete variable domain is SQTIHQWPATLVQPVGSPLSLECTVEGTSNPNLYWYRQAAGRGLQLLFYSVGIGQISSEVPQNLSASRPQDRQFILSSKKLLLSDSGFYLCAWSVNWENEQYFGPGTRLTVT.